The rows below give T cell receptor beta chains drawn from one sample of a study of cytomegalovirus exposure and HLA in healthy donors. This table comes from immunoSEQ multiplex PCR, and its TCRdb copy is limited to in-frame clones, with some not included. Here the sample spans 95,000 to 150,000 clones, 80% being singletons. Material: PBMCs. The receptor set was obtained from a female donor in good health and CMV-seronegative. The CDR3 runs from the conserved cysteine through the conserved F or W. Fields, in order: D gene, CDR3 length, J gene, clone size, V gene, CDR3 DNA, CDR3 protein. The D gene is left open where the match is weak. The size of a clone is reported for some rows only, either as once, few or many, or as a class for expanded clones.

>TRBD2|17|TRBJ2-5|few|TRBV5-4
TGTGCCAGCAGCTTGAAAGGGACTAGAGTCCACCAAGAGACCCAGTACTTC
CASSLKGTRVHQETQYF
>-|17|TRBJ2-1|-|TRBV4-2
TGTGCCAGCAGCCAAGGGATGATATCAGGCTCCTACAATGAGCAGTTCTTC
CASSQGMISGSYNEQFF
>TRBD1|15|TRBJ2-1|-|TRBV6-5
TGTGCCAGCAGCCGAGGACAGGAGACCTACAATGAGCAGTTCTTC
CASSRGQETYNEQFF
>TRBD1|17|TRBJ1-1|once|TRBV10-2
TGCGCCAGCAGTGAAAACTCATTGGGACAGTTGAACACTGAAGCTTTCTTT
CASSENSLGQLNTEAFF
>TRBD1|13|TRBJ1-2|-|TRBV28
TGTGCCAGCAGACAACTCGGACAGGGAGACTACACCTTC
CASRQLGQGDYTF
>-|15|TRBJ1-1|few|TRBV12-5
TGTGCTAGTGGTTTGGTAGTCTCGGTGAACACTGAAGCTTTCTTT
CASGLVVSVNTEAFF
>TRBD2|15|TRBJ2-5|-|TRBV10-3
TGTGCCATCAGTGACCGGCCTAGCGGGGAAGAGACCCAGTACTTC
CAISDRPSGEETQYF
>-|15|TRBJ1-1|few|TRBV7-2
TGTGCCAGCAGCTTGTCCAGGGTGGGGAACACTGAAGCTTTCTTT
CASSLSRVGNTEAFF
>TRBD1|16|TRBJ2-6|-|TRBV14
TGTGCCAGCAGCCAAACAGGGGGCCGGGGGGCCAACGTCCTGACTTTC
CASSQTGGRGANVLTF
>-|14|TRBJ2-7|-|TRBV5-1
TGCGCCAGCAGCTTGGGGGGGCCTAGGTACGAGCAGTACTTC
CASSLGGPRYEQYF
>-|15|TRBJ1-1|few|TRBV4-2
TGTGCCAGCAGCCAAGATATGGTCGGGAACACTGAAGCTTTCTTT
CASSQDMVGNTEAFF
>-|12|TRBJ1-5|-|TRBV30
TGTGCCTGGGAAAGGGGAAATCAGCCCCAGCATTTT
CAWERGNQPQHF
>TRBD2|16|TRBJ2-5|-|TRBV11-2
TGTGCCAGCAGCTTAGGGACGGGGGGGTCAACTCGGGAGCAGTACTTC
CASSLGTGGSTREQYF
>TRBD2|14|TRBJ2-1|-|TRBV18
TGTGCCAGCTCGACTAGCGGAAGGGGGAATGAGCAGTTCTTC
CASSTSGRGNEQFF
>TRBD1|17|TRBJ1-5|-|TRBV4-1
TGCGCCAGCAGCCAAGCCAGGGACAGGGGGCTAAATCAGCCCCAGCATTTT
CASSQARDRGLNQPQHF
>-|13|TRBJ2-7|few|TRBV6-1
TGTGCCAGCAGAGGGCCGGGGTCCTACGAGCAGTACTTC
CASRGPGSYEQYF
>-|13|TRBJ2-5|-|TRBV5-1
TGCGCCAGCAGCTTGGGGGTAGCAGAGACCCAGTACTTC
CASSLGVAETQYF
>TRBD2|16|TRBJ2-5|-|TRBV9
TGTGCCAGCAGCGTAGGGCTAGCGGGGGGGCAAGAGACCCAGTACTTC
CASSVGLAGGQETQYF
>-|13|TRBJ2-5|-|TRBV11-2
TGTGCCAGCAGCTCCCAGGCACAAGAGACCCAGTACTTC
CASSSQAQETQYF
>TRBD1|15|TRBJ2-5|-|TRBV15
TGTGCCACCAGCAGGGGTACAGGGGGCCTTGAGACCCAGTACTTC
CATSRGTGGLETQYF
>TRBD2|13|TRBJ2-1|-|TRBV5-4
TGTGCCAGCAGCCCGGGAGGGGCCAATGAGCAGTTCTTC
CASSPGGANEQFF
>TRBD1|16|TRBJ1-5|-|TRBV4-1
TGCGCCAGCAGCCAAGCTAGGGGACAGTTGAATCAGCCCCAGCATTTT
CASSQARGQLNQPQHF
>-|14|TRBJ1-3|-|TRBV5-6
TGTGCCAGCAGGGAGGTCGACTCTGGAAACACCATATATTTT
CASREVDSGNTIYF
>TRBD1|15|TRBJ2-7|once|TRBV6-5
TGTGCCAGCAGTGTGCGGGACAGGGGAACCTACGAGCAGTACTTC
CASSVRDRGTYEQYF
>TRBD2|15|TRBJ2-1|-|TRBV6-4
TGTGCCAGCAGTGACACTAGCGGGAGTGGCAATGAGCAGTTCTTC
CASSDTSGSGNEQFF
>-|14|TRBJ2-2|-|TRBV5-1
TGCGCCAGCAGCTTGGGGCATTCCACCGGGGAGCTGTTTTTT
CASSLGHSTGELFF
>TRBD1|15|TRBJ1-5|-|TRBV15
TGTGCCACCAGGCGGGGGACAGGTAGCAATCAGCCCCAGCATTTT
CATRRGTGSNQPQHF
>TRBD1|15|TRBJ1-1|-|TRBV7-9
TGTGCCAGCAGCTTAGCTCGGGGACAGTCGGTTGAAGCTTTCTTT
CASSLARGQSVEAFF